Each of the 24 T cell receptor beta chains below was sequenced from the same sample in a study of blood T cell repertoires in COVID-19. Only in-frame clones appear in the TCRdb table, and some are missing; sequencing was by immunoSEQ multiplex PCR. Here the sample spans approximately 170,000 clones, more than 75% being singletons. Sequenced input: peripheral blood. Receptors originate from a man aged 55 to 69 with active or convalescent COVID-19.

The CDR3 loop is CASSLVYRDYEQYF. The DNA of the CDR3 is TGCGCCAGCAGCTTGGTATACAGGGACTACGAGCAGTACTTC. This chain connects TRBV5-1 to TRBJ2-7; perhaps TRBD1 as D (6 bases). The CDR3 runs to 14 residues. Germline V gene data show CDR1 as SGHRS and CDR2 as YFSETQ. Deletions cut 0 bases from V and 3 bases from J, with 10 bases between.

The CDR3 is CASSWGTLENTIYF. The CDR3 nucleotides read TGCGCCAGCAGCTGGGGCACGCTGGAAAACACCATATATTTT. The chain uses TRBV5-1 and TRBJ1-3, with D perhaps TRBD1 (5 bases). The CDR3 spans 14 residues. CDR1 is SGHRS, CDR2 YFSETQ, per germline. Trimming left V 3 bases short and J 6 bases short, with 13 bases between.

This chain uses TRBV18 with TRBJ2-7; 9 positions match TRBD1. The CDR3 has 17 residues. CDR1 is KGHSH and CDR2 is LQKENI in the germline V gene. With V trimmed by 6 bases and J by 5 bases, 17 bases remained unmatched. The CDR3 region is CASSHSSGTGRLHEQYF. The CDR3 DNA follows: TGTGCCAGCTCCCATTCTTCCGGGACAGGGCGTTTACACGAGCAGTACTTC.

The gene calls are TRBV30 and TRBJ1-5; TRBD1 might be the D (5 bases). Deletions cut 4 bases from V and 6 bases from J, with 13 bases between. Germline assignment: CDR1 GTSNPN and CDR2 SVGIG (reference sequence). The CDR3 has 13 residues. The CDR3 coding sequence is TGTGCCTGGACTACAGGCATAGGTCAGCCCCAGCATTTT. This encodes CAWTTGIGQPQHF.

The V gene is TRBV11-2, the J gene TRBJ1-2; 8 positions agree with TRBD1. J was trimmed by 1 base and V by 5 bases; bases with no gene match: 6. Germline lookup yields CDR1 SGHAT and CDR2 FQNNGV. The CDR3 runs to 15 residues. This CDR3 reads CASSLTGGFNYGYTF. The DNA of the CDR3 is TGTGCCAGCAGCCTCACAGGGGGTTTTAACTATGGCTACACCTTC.

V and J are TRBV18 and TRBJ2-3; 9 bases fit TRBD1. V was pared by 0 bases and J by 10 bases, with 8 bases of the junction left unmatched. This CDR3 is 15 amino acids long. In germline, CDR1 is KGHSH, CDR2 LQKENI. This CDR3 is CASSPPPGQGVSQYF. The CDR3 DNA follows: TGTGCCAGCTCACCACCCCCGGGACAGGGTGTCTCGCAGTATTTT.

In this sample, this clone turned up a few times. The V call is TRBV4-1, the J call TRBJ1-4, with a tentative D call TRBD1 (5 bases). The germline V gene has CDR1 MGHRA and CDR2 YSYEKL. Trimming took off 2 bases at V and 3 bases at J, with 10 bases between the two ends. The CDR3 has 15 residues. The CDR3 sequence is CASSQYPGPNEKLFF. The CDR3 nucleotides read TGCGCCAGCAGCCAATACCCAGGGCCTAATGAAAAACTGTTTTTT.

CDR3 in amino acids: CSASRDRNYGYTF. CDR3 nucleotides: TGCAGTGCTAGTCGAGACAGGAACTATGGCTACACCTTC. The chain employs TRBV20-1 and TRBJ1-2; D is perhaps TRBD1 (6 bases). The CDR3 length is 13 residues. Germline CDR1 is DFQATT and CDR2 is SNEGSKA (reference sequence). V lost 3 bases and J lost 2, with 10 bases in between.

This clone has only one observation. In DNA, the CDR3 is TGTGCCACTAGGTTGGGACAGGGGGTTAAGTACTATGGCTACACCTTC. Protein: CATRLGQGVKYYGYTF. The V and J genes are TRBV19 and TRBJ1-2; 11 positions match TRBD1. This CDR3 spans 16 amino acids. Germline values: CDR1 LNHDA, CDR2 SQIVND (reference sequence). Trimming took 10 bases from V and 3 from J; bases not matched to a gene: 13.

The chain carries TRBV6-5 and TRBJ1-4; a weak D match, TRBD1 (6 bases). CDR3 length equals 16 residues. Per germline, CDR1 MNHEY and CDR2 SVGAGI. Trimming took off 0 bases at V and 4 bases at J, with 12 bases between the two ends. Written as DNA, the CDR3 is TGTGCCAGCAGTTACTCCTGGACAGTTGTTAATGAAAAACTGTTTTTT. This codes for CASSYSWTVVNEKLFF.

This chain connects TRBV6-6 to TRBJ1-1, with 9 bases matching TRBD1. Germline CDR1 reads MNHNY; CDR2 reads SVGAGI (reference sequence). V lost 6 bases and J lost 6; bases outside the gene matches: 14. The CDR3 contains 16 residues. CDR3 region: CASSDGTGRRGSEAFF. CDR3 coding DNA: TGTGCCAGCAGCGACGGGACAGGGAGGAGAGGGTCTGAAGCTTTCTTT.

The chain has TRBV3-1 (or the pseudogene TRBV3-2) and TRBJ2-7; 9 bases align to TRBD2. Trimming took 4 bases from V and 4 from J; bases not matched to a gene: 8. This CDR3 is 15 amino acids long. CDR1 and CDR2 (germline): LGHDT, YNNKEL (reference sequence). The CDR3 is CASSRMLAGKYEQYF. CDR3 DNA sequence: TGTGCCAGCAGCCGAATGCTAGCGGGGAAATACGAGCAGTACTTC.

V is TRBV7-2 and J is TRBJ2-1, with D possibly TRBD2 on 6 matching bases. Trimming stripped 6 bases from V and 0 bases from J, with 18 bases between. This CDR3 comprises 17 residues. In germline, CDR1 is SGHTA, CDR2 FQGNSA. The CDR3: CASRRAGAGFSYNEQFF. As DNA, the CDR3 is TGTGCCAGCAGGAGAGCCGGGGCGGGGTTCTCCTACAATGAGCAGTTCTTC.

In DNA form, the CDR3 reads TGTGCCAGTTCTGAGGGAGCTTCCACAGATACGCAGTATTTT. Protein sequence: CASSEGASTDTQYF. This chain uses TRBV19 with TRBJ2-3; a weak D match, TRBD2 (5 bases). This CDR3 spans 14 amino acids. In germline, CDR1 is LNHDA, CDR2 SQIVND (reference sequence). The V end lost 8 bases, the J end lost 2 bases, and 14 bases lay between the germline ends.

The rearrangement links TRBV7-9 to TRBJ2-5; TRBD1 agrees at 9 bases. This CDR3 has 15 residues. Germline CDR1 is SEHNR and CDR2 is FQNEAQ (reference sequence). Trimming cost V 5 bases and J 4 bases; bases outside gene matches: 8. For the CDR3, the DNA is TGTGCCAGCAGCCCCCCCGGGACAGGGCGAGAGACCCAGTACTTC. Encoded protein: CASSPPGTGRETQYF.

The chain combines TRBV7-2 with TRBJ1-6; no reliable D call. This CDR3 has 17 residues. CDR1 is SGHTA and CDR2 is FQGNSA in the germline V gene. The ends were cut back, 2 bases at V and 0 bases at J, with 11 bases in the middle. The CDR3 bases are TGTGCCAGCAGCTTATCGGCGGGGAGCTCCTATAATTCACCCCTCCACTTT. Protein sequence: CASSLSAGSSYNSPLHF.

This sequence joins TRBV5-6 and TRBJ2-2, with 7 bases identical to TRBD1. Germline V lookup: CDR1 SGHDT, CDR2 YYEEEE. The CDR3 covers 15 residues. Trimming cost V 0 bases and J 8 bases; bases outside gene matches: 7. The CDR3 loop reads CASSLGQGVAGELFF. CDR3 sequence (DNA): TGTGCCAGCAGCTTGGGCCAGGGGGTTGCAGGGGAGCTGTTTTTT.

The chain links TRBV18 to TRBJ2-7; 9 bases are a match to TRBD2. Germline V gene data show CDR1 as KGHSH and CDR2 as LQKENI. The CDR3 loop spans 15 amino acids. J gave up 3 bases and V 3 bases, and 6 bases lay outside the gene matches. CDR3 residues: CASSPLAGGNYEQYF. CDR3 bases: TGTGCCAGCTCACCTCTGGCGGGAGGGAACTACGAGCAGTACTTC.

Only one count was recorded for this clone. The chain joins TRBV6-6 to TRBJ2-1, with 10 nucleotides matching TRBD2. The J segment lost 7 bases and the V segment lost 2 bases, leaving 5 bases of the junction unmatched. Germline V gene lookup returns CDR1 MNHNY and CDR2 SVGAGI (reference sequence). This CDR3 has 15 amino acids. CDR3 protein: CASSYPSGSGNEQFF. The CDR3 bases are TGTGCCAGCAGTTACCCTAGCGGGAGTGGTAATGAGCAGTTCTTC.

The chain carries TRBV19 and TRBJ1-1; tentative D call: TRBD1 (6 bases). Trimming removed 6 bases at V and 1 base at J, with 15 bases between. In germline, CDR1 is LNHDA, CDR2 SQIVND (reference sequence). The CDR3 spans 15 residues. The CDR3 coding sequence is TGTGCCAGTAGCCTTTCAGGGGCCGGGAACACTGAAGCTTTCTTT. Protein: CASSLSGAGNTEAFF.

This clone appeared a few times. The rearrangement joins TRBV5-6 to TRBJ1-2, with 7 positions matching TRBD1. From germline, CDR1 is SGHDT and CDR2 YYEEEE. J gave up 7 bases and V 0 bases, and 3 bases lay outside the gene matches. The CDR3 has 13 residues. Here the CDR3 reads CASSLGQGFGYTF. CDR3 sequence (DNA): TGTGCCAGCAGCTTGGGACAGGGCTTTGGCTACACCTTC.

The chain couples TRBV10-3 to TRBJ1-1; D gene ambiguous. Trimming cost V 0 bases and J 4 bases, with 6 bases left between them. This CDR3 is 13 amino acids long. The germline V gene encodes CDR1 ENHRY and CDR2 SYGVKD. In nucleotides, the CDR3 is TGTGCCATCAGTGAGTCGACTCTCACTGAAGCTTTCTTT. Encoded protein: CAISESTLTEAFF.

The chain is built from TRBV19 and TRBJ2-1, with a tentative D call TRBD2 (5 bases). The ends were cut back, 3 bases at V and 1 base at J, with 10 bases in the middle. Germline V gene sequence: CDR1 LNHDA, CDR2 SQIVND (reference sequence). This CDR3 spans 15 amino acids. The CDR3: CASSMRRGSYNEQFF. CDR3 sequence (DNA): TGTGCCAGTAGTATGAGACGAGGGTCCTACAATGAGCAGTTCTTC. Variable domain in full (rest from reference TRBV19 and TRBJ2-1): DGGITQSPKYLFRKEGQNVTLSCEQNLNHDAMYWYRQDPGQGLRLIYYSQIVNDFQKGDIAEGYSVSREKKESFPLTVTSAQKNPTAFYLCASSMRRGSYNEQFFGPGTRLTVL.

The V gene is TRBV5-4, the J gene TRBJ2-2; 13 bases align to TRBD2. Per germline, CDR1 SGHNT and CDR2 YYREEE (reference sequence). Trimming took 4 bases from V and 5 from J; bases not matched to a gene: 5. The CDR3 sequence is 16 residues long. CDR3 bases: TGTGCCAGCAGCCAACGGACTAGCGGGGGAACCGGGGAGCTGTTTTTT. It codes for CASSQRTSGGTGELFF.